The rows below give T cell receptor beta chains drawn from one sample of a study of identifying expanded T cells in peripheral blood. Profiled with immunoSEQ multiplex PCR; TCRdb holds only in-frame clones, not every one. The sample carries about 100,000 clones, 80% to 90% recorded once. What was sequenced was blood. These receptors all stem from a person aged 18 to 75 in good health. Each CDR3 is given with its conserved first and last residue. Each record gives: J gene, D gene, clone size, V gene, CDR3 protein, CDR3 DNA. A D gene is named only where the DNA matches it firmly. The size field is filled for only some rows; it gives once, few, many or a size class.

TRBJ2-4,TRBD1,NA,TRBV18,CASSPSTGWVDIQYF,TGTGCCAGCTCACCGTCGACAGGGTGGGTGGACATTCAGTACTTC
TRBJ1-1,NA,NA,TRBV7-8,CASSLERDTEAFF,TGTGCCAGCAGCTTAGAACGGGACACTGAAGCTTTCTTT
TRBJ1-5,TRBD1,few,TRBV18,CASSPDRNQPQHF,TGTGCCAGCTCACCGGACAGGAATCAGCCCCAGCATTTT
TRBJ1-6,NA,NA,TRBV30,CAWQTGRGNSPLHF,TGTGCCTGGCAAACGGGCCGGGGAAATTCACCCCTCCACTTT
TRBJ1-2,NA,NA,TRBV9,CASSSGDSPNYGYTF,TGTGCCAGCAGCTCAGGCGACAGCCCTAACTATGGCTACACCTTC
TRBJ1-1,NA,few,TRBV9,CASSVLANTEAFF,TGTGCCAGCAGCGTATTAGCGAACACTGAAGCTTTCTTT
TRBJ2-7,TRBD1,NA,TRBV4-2,CASSHPPGQGSYEQYF,TGTGCCAGCAGCCATCCCCCGGGACAGGGCTCCTACGAGCAGTACTTC
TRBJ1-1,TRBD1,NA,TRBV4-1,CASSQGFRDRATEAFF,TGCGCCAGCAGCCAAGGGTTTCGGGACAGGGCCACTGAAGCTTTCTTT
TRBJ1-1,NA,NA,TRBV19,CASSLPWTDSTEAFF,TGTGCCAGTAGTCTGCCATGGACTGATTCCACTGAAGCTTTCTTT
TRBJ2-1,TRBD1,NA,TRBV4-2,CASSPRQGAYNEQFF,TGTGCCAGCAGCCCACGACAGGGGGCTTACAATGAGCAGTTCTTC
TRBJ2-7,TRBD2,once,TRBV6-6,CASSSTSGSSYEQYF,TGTGCCAGCAGCTCCACTAGCGGGAGCTCCTACGAGCAGTACTTC
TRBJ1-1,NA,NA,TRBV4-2,CASSQEPLQGGMNTEAFF,TGTGCCAGCAGCCAAGAACCATTACAGGGAGGGATGAACACTGAAGCTTTCTTT
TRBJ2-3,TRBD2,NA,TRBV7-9,CASVAGATQYF,TGTGCCAGTGTAGCGGGCGCGACGCAGTATTTT
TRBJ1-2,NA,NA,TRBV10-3,CAINRGEDGYTF,TGTGCCATCAATCGGGGTGAGGATGGCTACACCTTC
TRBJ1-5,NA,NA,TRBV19,CASSWSQYSNQPQHF,TGTGCCAGTAGCTGGAGCCAATATAGCAATCAGCCCCAGCATTTT
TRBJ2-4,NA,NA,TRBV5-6,CASSRELGGIQYF,TGTGCCAGCAGCCGCGAGTTGGGGGGCATTCAGTACTTC
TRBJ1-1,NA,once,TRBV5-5,CASRFETNTEAFF,TGTGCCAGCAGATTTGAGACGAACACTGAAGCTTTCTTT
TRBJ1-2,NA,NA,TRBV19,CASSIGSGSVTNYGYTF,TGTGCCAGTAGTATCGGTTCCGGCAGCGTAACTAACTATGGCTACACCTTC
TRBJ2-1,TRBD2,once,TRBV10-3,CAISDPGLAGDDEQFF,TGTGCCATCAGTGACCCTGGACTAGCGGGAGACGATGAGCAGTTCTTC
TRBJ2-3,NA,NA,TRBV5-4,CASSLVDGRTDTQYF,TGTGCCAGCAGCTTGGTAGACGGACGCACAGATACGCAGTATTTT
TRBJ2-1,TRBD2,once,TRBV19,CASKHGRAFNEQFF,TGTGCCAGTAAACACGGGAGGGCCTTTAATGAGCAGTTCTTC
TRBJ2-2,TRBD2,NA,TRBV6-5,CASPGLLYTGELFF,TGTGCCAGCCCGGGACTACTATACACCGGGGAGCTGTTTTTT
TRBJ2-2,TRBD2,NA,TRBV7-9,CASSLGLAGDWNGELFF,TGTGCCAGCAGCCTTGGACTAGCGGGAGATTGGAACGGGGAGCTGTTTTTT
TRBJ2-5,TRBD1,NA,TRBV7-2,CASSLYGPTGLETQYF,TGTGCCAGCAGCTTATATGGCCCGACAGGGTTAGAGACCCAGTACTTC
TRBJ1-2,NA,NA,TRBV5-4,CASSSGQNKNYGYTF,TGTGCCAGCAGCTCAGGACAGAATAAAAACTATGGCTACACCTTC